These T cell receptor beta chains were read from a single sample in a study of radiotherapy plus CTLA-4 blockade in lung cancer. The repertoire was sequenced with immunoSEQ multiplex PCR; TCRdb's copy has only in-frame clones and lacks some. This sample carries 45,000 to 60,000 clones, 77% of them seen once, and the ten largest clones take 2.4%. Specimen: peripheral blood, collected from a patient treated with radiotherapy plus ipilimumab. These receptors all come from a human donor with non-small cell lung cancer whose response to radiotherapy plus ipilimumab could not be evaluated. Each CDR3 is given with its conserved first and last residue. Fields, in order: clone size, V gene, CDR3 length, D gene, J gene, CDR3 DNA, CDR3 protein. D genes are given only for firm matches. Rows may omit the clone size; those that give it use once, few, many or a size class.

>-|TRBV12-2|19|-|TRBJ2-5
TGTGCAAGTCGCTTAAGTGCGGGGCTAGCGGGAGGTGCCTACGAGACCCAGTACTTC
CASRLSAGLAGGAYETQYF
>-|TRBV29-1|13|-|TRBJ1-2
TGCAGCGTTCGACAGGCCGCTAACTATGGCTACACCTTC
CSVRQAANYGYTF
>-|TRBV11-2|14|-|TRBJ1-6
TGTGCCAGCAGCCAGGGGTCCTATAATTCACCCCTCCACTTT
CASSQGSYNSPLHF
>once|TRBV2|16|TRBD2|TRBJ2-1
TGTGCCAGCATGAGGCGTCGCGGGAGTAGGGCGGGTGAGCAGTTCTTC
CASMRRRGSRAGEQFF
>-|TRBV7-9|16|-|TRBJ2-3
TGTGCCAGCAGCTACGGGGGGGGACAGGGCGCAGATACGCAGTATTTT
CASSYGGGQGADTQYF
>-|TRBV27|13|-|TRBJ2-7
TGTGCCAGCAGTTTATGGAGCGGATACGAGCAGTACTTC
CASSLWSGYEQYF
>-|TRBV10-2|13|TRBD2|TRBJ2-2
TGCGCCGCCGGGCGGGAGTCGGGCGGGGAGCTGTTTTTT
CAAGRESGGELFF
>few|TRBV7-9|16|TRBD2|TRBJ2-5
TGTGCCAGCAGCTTAGACCGCGGGAGCGGAAGGTGGACCCAGTACTTC
CASSLDRGSGRWTQYF
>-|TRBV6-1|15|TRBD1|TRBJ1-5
TGTGCCAGCAGTGAAGGGACAGGGGGTTACCAGCCCCAGCATTTT
CASSEGTGGYQPQHF
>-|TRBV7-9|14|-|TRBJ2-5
TGTGCCAGCAGCTTAGACAGGGCCGGGGAGACCCAGTACTTC
CASSLDRAGETQYF
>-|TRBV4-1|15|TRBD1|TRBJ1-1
TGCGCCAGCAGCCAAAAGACAGGGAGGAACACTGAAGCTTTCTTT
CASSQKTGRNTEAFF
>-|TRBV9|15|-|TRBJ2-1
TGTGCCAGCAGCGTAGCGGAGAGCTCCTACAATGAGCAGTTCTTC
CASSVAESSYNEQFF
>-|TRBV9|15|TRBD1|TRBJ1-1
TGTGCCAGCGAGGGGACAGGGGGCAAGAACACTGAAGCTTTCTTT
CASEGTGGKNTEAFF
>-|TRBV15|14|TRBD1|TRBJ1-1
TGTGCCACCAGCAGGCAGGGGGCCGGCACTGAAGCTTTCTTT
CATSRQGAGTEAFF
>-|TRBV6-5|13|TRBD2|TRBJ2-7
TGTGCCAGCCGACTAGCGGGAGTACGCGAGCAGTACTTC
CASRLAGVREQYF
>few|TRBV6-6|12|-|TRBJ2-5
TGTGCCAGCAGTCCCCAGGCGGAGACCCAGTACTTC
CASSPQAETQYF
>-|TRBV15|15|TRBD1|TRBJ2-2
TGTGCCACCAGCAGACAGGGGGCGAACACCGGGGAGCTGTTTTTT
CATSRQGANTGELFF
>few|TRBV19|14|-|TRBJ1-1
TGTGCCAGTATGTTGGGGCAAATGAACACTGAAGCTTTCTTT
CASMLGQMNTEAFF
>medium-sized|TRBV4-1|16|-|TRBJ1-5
TGCGCCAGCAGCCAAGATTGGGGCAGGCCGGATCAGCCCCAGCATTTT
CASSQDWGRPDQPQHF
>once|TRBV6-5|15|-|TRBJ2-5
TGTGCCAGCAGCCCGACAGGAGTTATCCAAGAGACCCAGTACTTC
CASSPTGVIQETQYF
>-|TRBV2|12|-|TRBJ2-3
TGTGCCAGCATTGAGACCGGGAATACGCAGTATTTT
CASIETGNTQYF
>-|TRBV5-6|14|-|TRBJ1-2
TGTGCCAGCAGCTTGTGGCGGGCGGTCTATGGCTACACCTTC
CASSLWRAVYGYTF
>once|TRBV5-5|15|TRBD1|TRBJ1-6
TGTGCCAGCAGCTTTGCCGGCGGACAGGGTTCACCCCTCCACTTT
CASSFAGGQGSPLHF
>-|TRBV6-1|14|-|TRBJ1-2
TGTGCCAGCGATACCTCGGGGGGGAACTATGGCTACACCTTC
CASDTSGGNYGYTF
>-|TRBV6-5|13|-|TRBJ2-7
TGTGCCAGCAGTGACATGGTCGGGAACGAGCAGTACTTC
CASSDMVGNEQYF
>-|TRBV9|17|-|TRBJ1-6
TGTGCCAGCAGCCCCATCCCGGGCAGGGCGGTTAATTCACCCCTCCACTTT
CASSPIPGRAVNSPLHF
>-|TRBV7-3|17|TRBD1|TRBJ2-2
TGTGCCAGCAGCTTATCCGCTGGGACAGCTTTCACCGGGGAGCTGTTTTTT
CASSLSAGTAFTGELFF
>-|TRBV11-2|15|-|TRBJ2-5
TGTGCCAGCAGCCCCCGACAGGGTGGGGGGGAGACCCAGTACTTC
CASSPRQGGGETQYF
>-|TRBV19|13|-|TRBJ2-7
TGTGCCAGTAGTATGACACCCCTTTACGAGCAGTACTTC
CASSMTPLYEQYF
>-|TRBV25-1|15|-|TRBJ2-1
TGTGCCAGCAGTGAACCTCGCGGGACTTACAATGAGCAGTTCTTC
CASSEPRGTYNEQFF
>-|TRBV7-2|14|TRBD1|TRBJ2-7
TGTGCCAGCAGCTTATACGGACAGGGGGCCGAGCAGTACTTC
CASSLYGQGAEQYF
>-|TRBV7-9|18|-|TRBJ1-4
TGTGCCAGCAGCCCCGGGCCTAGGAGGGCCAACCTTAATGAAAAACTGTTTTTT
CASSPGPRRANLNEKLFF